Below are 8 T cell receptor beta chains sequenced from a single sample in a study of OX40 agonist ivuxolimab in advanced cancers. Profiled with immunoSEQ multiplex PCR; TCRdb holds only in-frame clones, not every one. This table has about 70,000 clones, around 83% appearing once. The sequences come from CD4+ or CD8+ T cells sorted from blood, collected in a trial of the OX40 agonist ivuxolimab. The receptors here all came from an adult with an advanced solid tumor such as melanoma, head and neck, liver or kidney cancer.

This rearrangement joins TRBV9 to TRBJ2-3; D uncertain. The germline V and J ends were trimmed by 0 bases and 0 bases, with 2 bases remaining between them. Per germline, CDR1 SGDLS and CDR2 YYNGEE. The CDR3 totals 13 residues. The CDR3 sequence is CASSVVSTDTQYF. CDR3 sequence (DNA): TGTGCCAGCAGCGTAGTTAGCACAGATACGCAGTATTTT.

In DNA form, the CDR3 reads TGTGCCAGCAGCTTAGGGTTGGCTTTTTACGAGCAGTACTTC. Amino acid sequence: CASSLGLAFYEQYF. This chain connects TRBV7-2 to TRBJ2-7; D not certain. CDR1 SGHTA and CDR2 FQGNSA come from the germline V gene. This CDR3 is 14 amino acids long. Deletions cut 1 base from V and 4 bases from J, with 11 bases between.

V usage is TRBV5-1 and J usage is TRBJ2-2; D gene uncertain. Trimming stripped 0 bases from V and 4 bases from J, with 13 bases between. The CDR3 contains 16 residues. CDR1 and CDR2 from the germline V gene are SGHRS and YFSETQ. For the CDR3, the DNA is TGCGCCAGCAGCTTGGGACGGCAAACTTTCACCGGGGAGCTGTTTTTT. It encodes CASSLGRQTFTGELFF.

The rearrangement joins TRBV7-9 to TRBJ2-4, with unresolved D. The CDR3 spans 14 residues. Germline-derived CDR1 and CDR2 are SEHNR and FQNEAQ (reference sequence). V lost 0 bases, J lost 0 bases, and 3 bases lay in between. This CDR3 reads CASSLALAKNIQYF. For the CDR3, the DNA is TGTGCCAGCAGCTTAGCGCTAGCCAAAAACATTCAGTACTTC.

V gene TRBV4-3 combines with J gene TRBJ2-3; D might be TRBD2 (6 bases). Germline CDR1 is LGHNA and CDR2 is YSLEER. CDR3 length equals 15 residues. The V end lost 1 base, the J end lost 6 bases, and 14 bases lay between the germline ends. In DNA form, the CDR3 reads TGCGCCAGCAGCCAAGTGCTAGCACGGGGGGATACGCAGTATTTT. This codes for CASSQVLARGDTQYF.

The genes are TRBV19 and TRBJ2-1, with D possibly matching TRBD2 (6 bases). The V gene's germline CDR1 is LNHDA and CDR2 SQIVND (reference sequence). With 1 base removed from V and 12 bases from J, the gap between germline ends came to 19 bases. CDR3 length: 15 amino acids. The CDR3 is CASSIGGAGGKRQFF. In nucleotides, the CDR3 is TGTGCCAGTAGTATAGGAGGGGCAGGCGGGAAGAGGCAGTTCTTC. Based on the CDR3 plus reference TRBV19 and TRBJ2-1, the full variable domain is DGGITQSPKYLFRKEGQNVTLSCEQNLNHDAMYWYRQDPGQGLRLIYYSQIVNDFQKGDIAEGYSVSREKKESFPLTVTSAQKNPTAFYLCASSIGGAGGKRQFFGPGTRLTVL.

The CDR3 nucleotides are TGTGCCAGCAGCGGGGAAGTAGGAATATTCGGTGGCTACACCTTC. Its translation: CASSGEVGIFGGYTF. The genes are TRBV5-4 and TRBJ1-2; D gene ambiguous. The length of the CDR3 is 15 residues. Trimming removed 4 bases at V and 7 bases at J, with 20 bases between. The germline CDR1 and CDR2 sequences are SGHNT and YYREEE (reference sequence).

V and J are TRBV5-5 and TRBJ1-4; TRBD1 might be the D (5 bases). V was pared by 5 bases and J by 8 bases, with 16 bases between. From germline, CDR1 is SGHKS and CDR2 YYEKEE (reference sequence). There are 14 residues in the CDR3. CDR3 nucleotides: TGTGCCAGCAGTTCCGGGACTGCCGGCGAAAAACTGTTTTTT. Translating it yields CASSSGTAGEKLFF. The full variable domain, completed using reference TRBV5-5 and TRBJ1-4, is DAGVTQSPTHLIKTRGQQVTLRCSPISGHKSVSWYQQVLGQGPQFIFQYYEKEERGRGNFPDRFSARQFPNYSSELNVNALLLGDSALYLCASSSGTAGEKLFFGSGTQLSVL.